The 7 T cell receptor beta chains in this list originate from one sample, sequenced in a study of blood T cell repertoires in COVID-19. Here immunoSEQ multiplex PCR was the method, and the copy in TCRdb shows in-frame clones only, minus some. This table holds around 330,000 clones, roughly 86% found once. Source material: PBMCs or T cells enriched from blood (not recorded which). Receptors were obtained from a woman aged 18-30 years who had recovered from COVID-19.

This chain joins TRBV7-9 and TRBJ1-2, with D perhaps matching TRBD1 (6 bases). Trimming pared 0 bases from V and 0 bases from J, leaving 11 bases between. From germline, CDR1 is SEHNR and CDR2 FQNEAQ (reference sequence). The CDR3 runs to 16 residues. The CDR3 region has the DNA TGTGCCAGCAGCTTAGCCTCCGGGACAACTAACTATGGCTACACCTTC. Its protein product is CASSLASGTTNYGYTF.

This chain uses TRBV5-4 with TRBJ1-2; 8 positions agree with TRBD1. Germline loops: CDR1 SGHNT, CDR2 YYREEE (reference sequence). Trimming took 0 bases from V and 8 from J; bases not matched to a gene: 18. The CDR3 totals 18 residues. The CDR3 DNA reads as TGTGCCAGCAGCTTGGTAGGAGAGACAGGGGCTGGCGGGAAGGGCTACACCTTC. Amino acids: CASSLVGETGAGGKGYTF.

The chain's CDR3 is CASSMTVHMSYNEQFF. The CDR3 DNA sequence: TGTGCCAGCAGCATGACAGTGCACATGTCCTACAATGAGCAGTTCTTC. The chain combines TRBV7-2 with TRBJ2-1; D is possibly TRBD1 (5 bases). CDR1 and CDR2 (germline): SGHTA, FQGNSA. Trimming pared 5 bases from V and 1 base from J, leaving 15 bases between. The CDR3 contains 16 residues.

The chain links TRBV28 to TRBJ1-5, with D maybe TRBD1 (6 bases). The CDR3 runs 18 residues. Germline CDR1 MDHEN, CDR2 SYDVKM. Trimming pared 5 bases from V and 5 bases from J, leaving 25 bases between. Here the CDR3 reads CASSLSGSRGRAYQPQHF. DNA of the CDR3: TGTGCCAGCAGTCTCTCTGGGTCCAGGGGTCGGGCTTATCAGCCCCAGCATTTT.

The rearrangement links TRBV29-1 to TRBJ2-3, with a possible D match to TRBD1 (7 bases). CDR1 SQVTM and CDR2 ANQGSEA come from the germline V gene. V lost 6 bases and J lost 3, with 13 bases in between. The CDR3 has 13 residues. The DNA for the CDR3 is TGCAGCGTCAGTGCAGGGGGGACAGATACGCAGTATTTT. This codes for CSVSAGGTDTQYF.

This clone came up once. The J gene is TRBJ1-2, the V gene TRBV5-4; 10 bases map to TRBD1. The germline V gene has CDR1 SGHNT and CDR2 YYREEE (reference sequence). V gave up 3 bases and J gave up 10 bases; unmatched junction bases: 6. CDR3 length: 13 amino acids. DNA of the CDR3: TGTGCCAGCAGCTATCCGGGACAGGGGTACTACACCTTC. Translation: CASSYPGQGYYTF.

This sequence joins TRBV9 and TRBJ2-3, with 12 bases lining up with TRBD2. Germline-derived CDR1 and CDR2 are SGDLS and YYNGEE. The CDR3 is made up of 18 amino acids. V was clipped by 0 bases and J by 3 bases; unmatched bases: 8. The CDR3 is CASSVEKELAGGTDTQYF. The CDR3 DNA is TGTGCCAGCAGCGTAGAGAAAGAACTAGCGGGGGGAACAGATACGCAGTATTTT.